The subject of this entry is one T cell receptor (beta chain). The antigen remains unidentified. Amplification used 60 Vbeta primers and 13 Jbeta primers. Clones were sequenced by immunoSEQ multiplex PCR, and TCRdb holds only the in-frame ones, with some missing. The data show approximately 170,000 clones, more than 80% seen once. The CDR3 is 14 amino acids. Trimming stripped 6 bases from V and 6 bases from J, with 18 bases between. These data belong to a study of cytomegalovirus exposure and HLA in healthy donors. Study-level findings and limits: Cytomegalovirus association was listed for about 150 TCR beta chains.

This clonotype originated in a male donor in good health and CMV-seronegative. The sequencing sample was made of PBMCs. The rearrangement uses TRBV23-1 and TRBJ2-7, with TRBD1 as a possible D gene (5 bases). TRBV23-1 is annotated as an ORF whose role is uncertain. CDR3 in amino acids: CASRPQVLGCEQYF. CDR3 nucleotides: TGCGCCAGCAGGCCACAGGTTTTGGGATGCGAGCAGTACTTC.